This T cell receptor beta chain is from a study of cytomegalovirus exposure and HLA in healthy donors. Study-wide points: Reported results showed that the classifier diagnosed cytomegalovirus status with high specificity and sensitivity. Later on, an analysis tied approximately 17,000 TCR beta sequences to HLA alleles at 0.05 false discovery rate. An analysis done earlier found most TCR beta V segments productive about 90% or about 30% of the time. Among TCR beta chains of equal frequency, HLA-associated ones were more clonally expanded in a later analysis.

Notes on this clone: Its antigen is still unknown.

A multiplex PCR was run with 60 Vbeta primers and 13 Jbeta primers. Method: immunoSEQ multiplex PCR; TCRdb's copy keeps in-frame clones and lacks some. The data contain about 120,000 clones, about 79% of them singletons. The germline V gene has CDR1 SGHNT and CDR2 YENEEA. This CDR3 has 13 amino acids. Deletions cut 1 base from V and 4 bases from J, with 5 bases between. The rearrangement uses TRBV11-3 and TRBJ2-1; D gene ambiguous. The clonotype comes from a man aged 30 to 45 in good health and CMV-seropositive. Sample: PBMCs. As DNA, the CDR3 is TGTGCCAGCAGCTTAGCCCAGTACAATGAGCAGTTCTTC. Residues: CASSLAQYNEQFF.